This TCR beta chain is drawn from a study of blood T cells in healthy people across ages (dated by TCRdb to between 2014 and 2016). Describing the broader study: In model experiments, roughly one uniquely barcoded TCR beta cDNA molecule per two T cells was captured by template switching. Using deep sequencing normalized with unique cDNA molecular identifiers, the study measured how TCR beta repertoire diversity changes with age. Donors were grouped into four age groups: young (average 16 years), middle-aged (under 40), aged (around 66) and long-lived (approximately 78). Donors of different ages were randomly distributed across sequencing lanes to avoid experimental bias. The study analyzed two additional independent replicas of 1 million unique cDNA reads from the same blood draw for two donors, one aged 18 to 30 and one aged 80 or older. The study at large found these results: The long-lived group showed more naive CD4+ T cells, fewer expanded clones and increased TCR diversity than the aged group, suggesting age selection. Because donor CMV infection status was unknown, age-related changes in expanded clonotypes were potentially confounded. As age increased, observed TCR beta diversity per million T cells dropped in a roughly linear way, and a significant reduction was already evident by age 40. Estimates of total diversity based on one million sequenced T cells were considered lower bounds and underestimates. Because profiling used bulk unsorted PBMCs, naive and antigen-experienced compartments could not be compared conclusively. Observed TCR beta diversity correlated strongly with the percentage of naive T cells measured by flow cytometry.

Donors were under 40 systemically healthy Caucasian individuals from Russia aged 6 to 90 years. Each donor gave roughly 9.5 milliliters of peripheral blood, collected into EDTA-treated Vacutainer tubes. Ficoll-Paque density-gradient centrifugation was used to isolate PBMCs, with at least 6.5 million per sample. Total RNA, at least 5 micrograms per sample, was extracted from PBMCs with Trizol reagent. For every donor, flow cytometry on a PBMC aliquot measured the percentage of naive CD45RAhigh/CD27high T cells. Library preparation used 5' RACE. The data were produced on an Illumina HiSeq 2500. A second PCR of roughly 6 to 12 cycles was run with a J-beta primer mix and a sample-barcoded 5' primer. A template-switch 5' adaptor carrying 12 random nucleotides introduced a unique molecular identifier onto each TCR beta cDNA molecule. Each sample yielded at least 2.5 million CDR3-containing paired-end reads. First-strand cDNA synthesis was performed from all RNA using the Mint cDNA synthesis kit, with priming by a TRBC-specific oligonucleotide. After uracil-DNA glycosylase treatment, a first 18-cycle PCR used universal primers M1SS and BC2_uni_R on all cDNA. Concerning the study's data processing: Normalization of each sample was performed by random selection of 1 million high-quality reads, each carrying a distinct molecular identifier. Instead of being binned into consensus sequences, reads that shared molecular identifiers were thrown out. MiTCR, with a Q25 quality threshold and the strictest error-elimination algorithm, was used for CDR3 identification, clonotype clustering and error correction. Lower-bound total TCR beta diversity was estimated with a nonparametric unseen species model using Euler transformation. TCRdb trimmed public reads at Q25 via fastp, called clones via MiXCR and kept in-frame beta chains. Every CDR3 protein is listed once, alongside the most common genes and DNA of its rows. The V and J calls were determined by TCRdb, not by the authors. For this sample there are about 1.4 million distinct CDR3 sequences; 59% appear just once. Of the sample, 6.5% to 8.5% falls within the top ten clones.

On this clonotype itself: Its antigen has not been determined. No base quality values were provided; no much bigger clone lies one nucleotide off.

V is shortened by 0 bases, J by 2 bases, and the region joining them spans 10 bases. From the cysteine up to the phenylalanine, the CDR3 has a length of 15 residues. Of the read, only the CDR3 DNA is kept; its 45 bases are in frame from base 1. Reading the germline V gene gives CDR1 MGHRA and CDR2 YSYEKL. The receptor comes from a man in his late teens or twenties in good health. This sequence uses TRBV4-1 and TRBJ1-2; a confident D gene designation cannot be given. Material: blood. The CDR3 here reads CASSQDPALNYGYTF. The DNA sequence is TGCGCCAGCAGCCAAGATCCGGCGCTCAACTATGGCTACACCTTC.